Shown below are 4 T cell receptor beta chains from a single sample sequenced in a study of blood T cells in healthy people across ages. Primed by a sample-barcoded 5' primer and a J-beta primer mix, a second PCR proceeded for roughly 7 to 11 cycles. TCRdb re-called the 5' RACE reads with MiXCR, one entry per CDR3 protein. The repertoire consists of approximately 880,000 distinct CDR3 sequences, with roughly 48% occurring once and the leading ten covering roughly an eighth. Sequencing input: blood. Source of these receptors: a man younger than 45 in good health.

The chain combines TRBV29-1 with TRBJ2-4, with a weak D call TRBD1 (5 bases). The DNA end is a closer match to TRBJ2-7, so the J assignment may be wrong. The length of the CDR3 is 13 residues. Germline CDR1 SQVTM, CDR2 ANQGSEA. CDR3 residues: CSVVDKSFGEQYF. Written as DNA, the CDR3 is TGCAGCGTTGTGGACAAATCATTTGGCGAGCAGTACTTC.

V is TRBV12-3 or TRBV12-4 and J is TRBJ2-3, with 7 bases fitting TRBD2. CDR3 size: 16 residues. The trim removed 3 bases at V and 2 bases at J, leaving 8 bases unmatched. The CDR3 DNA reads as TGTGCCAGCAGTTTCTGGTCTAGCGGCTACACAGATACGCAGTATTTT. Protein: CASSFWSSGYTDTQYF.

The V call is TRBV21-1, the J call TRBJ2-5; the D call in the table, TRBD1, was not verified against the DNA. TRBV21-1 is described as a pseudogene. The CDR3 has 16 residues. DNA of the CDR3: TGTGCCAGCAGCAATTCCCGGCGAGTGCGCCAAGAGACCCAGTACTTC. Translated, it gives CASSNSRRVRQETQYF.

This chain's CDR3 is CSASRHVGGTSPDTQYF. The CDR3, as DNA: TGCAGTGCTAGCAGACACGTAGGAGGCACCAGCCCAGATACGCAGTATTTT. The chain employs TRBV20-1 and TRBJ2-3, with a weak D call TRBD2 (5 bases). Looked up from germline, CDR1 is DFQATT and CDR2 is SNEGSKA (reference sequence). The V end was cut by 3 bases, the J end by 4 bases, with 23 bases between. This CDR3 has 17 residues.